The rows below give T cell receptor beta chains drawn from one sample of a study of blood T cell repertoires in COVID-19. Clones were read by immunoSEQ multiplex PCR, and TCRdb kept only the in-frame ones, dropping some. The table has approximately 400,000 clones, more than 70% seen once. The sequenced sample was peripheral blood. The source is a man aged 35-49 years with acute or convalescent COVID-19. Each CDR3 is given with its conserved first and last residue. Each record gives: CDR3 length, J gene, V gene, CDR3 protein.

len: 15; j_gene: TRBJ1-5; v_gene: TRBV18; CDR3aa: CASSRTRDRVQPQHF
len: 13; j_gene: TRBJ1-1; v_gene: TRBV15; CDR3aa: CATSRIQGTEAFF
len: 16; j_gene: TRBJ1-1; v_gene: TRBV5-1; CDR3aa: CASSFIHAGENTEAFF
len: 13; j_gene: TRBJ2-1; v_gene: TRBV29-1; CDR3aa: CSVARGGNYEQFF
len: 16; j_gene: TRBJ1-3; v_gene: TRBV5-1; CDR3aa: CASSLAGSNSGNTIYF
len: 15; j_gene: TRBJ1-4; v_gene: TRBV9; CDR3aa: CASSPGFATNEKLFF
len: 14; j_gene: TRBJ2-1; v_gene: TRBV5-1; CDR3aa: CASSSGTGFNEQFF
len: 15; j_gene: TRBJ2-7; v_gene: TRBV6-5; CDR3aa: CASSWGPGRLYEQYF
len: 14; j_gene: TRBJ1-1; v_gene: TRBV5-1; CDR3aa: CASSLRGRDTEAFF
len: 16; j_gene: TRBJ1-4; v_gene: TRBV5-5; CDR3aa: CASSPPRRGAYEKLFF
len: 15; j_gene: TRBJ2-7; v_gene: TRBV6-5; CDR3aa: CASSYRRGSSYEQYF
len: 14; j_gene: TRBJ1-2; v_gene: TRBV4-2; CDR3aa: CASSQKGTGNGYTF
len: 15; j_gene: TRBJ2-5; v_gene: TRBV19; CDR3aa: CASSGGLAGVETQYF
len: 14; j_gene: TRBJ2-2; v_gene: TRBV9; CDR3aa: CASSPMGGSGELFF
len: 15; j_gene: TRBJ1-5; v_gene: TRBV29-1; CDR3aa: CSVEDHGGGGQPQHF
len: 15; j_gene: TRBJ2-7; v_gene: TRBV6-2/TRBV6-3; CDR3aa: CASSPLSGTLYEQYF
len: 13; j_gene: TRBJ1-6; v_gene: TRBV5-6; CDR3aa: CASSFDNNSPLHF
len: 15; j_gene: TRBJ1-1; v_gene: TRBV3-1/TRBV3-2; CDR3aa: CASSDGTGAPSEAFF
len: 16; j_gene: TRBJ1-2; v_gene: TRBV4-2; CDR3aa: CASSQELGGLDYGYTF
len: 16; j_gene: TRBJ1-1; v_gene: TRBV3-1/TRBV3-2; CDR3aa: CASSQDPVRWNTEAFF
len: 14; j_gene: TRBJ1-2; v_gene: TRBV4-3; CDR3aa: CASSQDRGHMGYTF
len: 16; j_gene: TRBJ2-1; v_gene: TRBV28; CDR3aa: CASSFLEDRTNNEQFF
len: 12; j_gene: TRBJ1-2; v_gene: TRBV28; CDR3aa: CAGFGGDYGYTF
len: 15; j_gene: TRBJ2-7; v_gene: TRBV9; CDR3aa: CASSALGRAGIEQYF
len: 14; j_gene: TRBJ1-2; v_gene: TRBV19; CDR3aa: CASSRGEGVYGYTF
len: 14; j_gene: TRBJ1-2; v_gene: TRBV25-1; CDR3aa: CASSDTAPRDGYTF
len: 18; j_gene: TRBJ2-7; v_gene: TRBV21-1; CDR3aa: CASSRTQGYTKCPYEQYF
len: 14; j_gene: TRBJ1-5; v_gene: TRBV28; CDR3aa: CASRPTGGHQPQHF
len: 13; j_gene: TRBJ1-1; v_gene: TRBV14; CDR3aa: CASSQRRNTEAFF
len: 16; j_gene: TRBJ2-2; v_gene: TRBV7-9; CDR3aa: CASSPVGFLNTGELFF
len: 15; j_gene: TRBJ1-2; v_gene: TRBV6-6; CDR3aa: CASSYTGEPNYGYTF
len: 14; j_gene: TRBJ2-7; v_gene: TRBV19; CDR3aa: CASRTGPAGERQYF
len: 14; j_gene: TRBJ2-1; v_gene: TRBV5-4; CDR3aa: CASSLGRGDDEQFF
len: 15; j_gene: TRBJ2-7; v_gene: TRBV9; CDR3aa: CASSAQPGGLGEQYF
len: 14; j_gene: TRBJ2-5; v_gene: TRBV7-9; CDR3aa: CASSLVGNQETQYF
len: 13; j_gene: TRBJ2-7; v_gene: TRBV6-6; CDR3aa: CASRDSGFYEQYF
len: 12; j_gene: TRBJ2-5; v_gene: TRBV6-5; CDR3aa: CATKRGGETQYF
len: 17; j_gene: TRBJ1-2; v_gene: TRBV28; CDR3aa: CASRVGQEYTSNYGYTF
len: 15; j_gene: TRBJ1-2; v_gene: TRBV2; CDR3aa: CASSPYKQKGYGYTF
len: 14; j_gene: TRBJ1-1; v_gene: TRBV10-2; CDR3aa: CASSLLDSNTEAFF
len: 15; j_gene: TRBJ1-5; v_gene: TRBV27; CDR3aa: CASSRSRDSNQPQHF
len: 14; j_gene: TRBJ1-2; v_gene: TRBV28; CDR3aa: CASSFGQGSYGYTF
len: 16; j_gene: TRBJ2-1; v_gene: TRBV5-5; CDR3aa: CASSLAAGSFGNEQFF
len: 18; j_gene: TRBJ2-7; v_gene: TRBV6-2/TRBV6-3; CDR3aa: CASSYRQGQGVYSYEQYF
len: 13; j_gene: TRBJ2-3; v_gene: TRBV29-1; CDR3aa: CSVENFGTDTQYF
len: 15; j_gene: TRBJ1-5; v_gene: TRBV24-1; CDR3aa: CATAKGGGGNQPQHF
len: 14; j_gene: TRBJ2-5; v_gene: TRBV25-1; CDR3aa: CASSVWTRQETQYF
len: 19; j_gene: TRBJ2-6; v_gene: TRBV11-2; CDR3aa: CASSTPTGDDRAGANVLTF